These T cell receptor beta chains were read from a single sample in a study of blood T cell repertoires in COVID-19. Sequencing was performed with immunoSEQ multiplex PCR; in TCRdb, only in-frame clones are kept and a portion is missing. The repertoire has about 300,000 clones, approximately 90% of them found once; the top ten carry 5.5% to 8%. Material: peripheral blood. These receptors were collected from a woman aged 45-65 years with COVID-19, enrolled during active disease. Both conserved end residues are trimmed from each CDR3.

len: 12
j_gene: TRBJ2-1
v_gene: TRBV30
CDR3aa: AWSRAGTYNEQF

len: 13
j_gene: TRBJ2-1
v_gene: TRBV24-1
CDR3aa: ATSGWTGGLNEQF

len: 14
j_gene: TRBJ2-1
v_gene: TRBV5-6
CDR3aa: ASSFSVSGDYNEQF

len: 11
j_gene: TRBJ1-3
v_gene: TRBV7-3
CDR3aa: ATARTAGNTIY

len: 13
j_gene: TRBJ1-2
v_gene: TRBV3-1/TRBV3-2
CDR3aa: ASSLRQGLSLGYT

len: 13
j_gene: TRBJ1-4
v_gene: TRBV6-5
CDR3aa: ASSYLVGPGEKLF

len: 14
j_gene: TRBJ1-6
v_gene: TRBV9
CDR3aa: ASSSGQIAPNSPLH

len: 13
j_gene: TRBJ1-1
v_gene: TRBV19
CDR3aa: ASRQDRGVSTEAF

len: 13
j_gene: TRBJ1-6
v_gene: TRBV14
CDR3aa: ASSPLGRGWSPLH

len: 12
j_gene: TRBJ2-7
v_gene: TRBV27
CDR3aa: ASSLGVTGNEQY

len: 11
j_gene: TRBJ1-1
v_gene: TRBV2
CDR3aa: ATADSTNTEAF

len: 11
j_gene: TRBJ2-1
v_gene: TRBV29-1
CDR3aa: SVGKDRYNEQF

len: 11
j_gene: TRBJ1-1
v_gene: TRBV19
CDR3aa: ASSMGGETEAF

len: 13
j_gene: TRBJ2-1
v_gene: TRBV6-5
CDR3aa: ASRPGTGRRDEQF

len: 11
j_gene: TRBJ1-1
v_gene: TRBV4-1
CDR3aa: ASSQERGTEAF

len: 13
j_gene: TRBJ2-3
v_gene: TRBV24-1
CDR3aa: ATSDPGSRTDTQY

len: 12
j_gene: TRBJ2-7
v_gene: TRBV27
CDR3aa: ASSHSGGTYEQY

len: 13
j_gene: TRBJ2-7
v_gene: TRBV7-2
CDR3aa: ASSPGTGGMYEQY

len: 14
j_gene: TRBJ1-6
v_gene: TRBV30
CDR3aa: AWSVLGRANNSPLH

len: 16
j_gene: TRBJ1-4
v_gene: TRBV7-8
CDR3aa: ASSSDSGPLAKFEKLF

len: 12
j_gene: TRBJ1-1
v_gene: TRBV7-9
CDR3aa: ASSLRTGYTEAF

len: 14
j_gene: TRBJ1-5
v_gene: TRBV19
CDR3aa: ASSTQGPVSNQPQH

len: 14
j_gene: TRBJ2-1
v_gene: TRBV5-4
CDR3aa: ASSLGTSGGFYEQF

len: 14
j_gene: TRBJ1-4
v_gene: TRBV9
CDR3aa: ASSPGVGQGDEKLF

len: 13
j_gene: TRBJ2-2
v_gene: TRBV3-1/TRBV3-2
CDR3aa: ASRHEGVNTGELF

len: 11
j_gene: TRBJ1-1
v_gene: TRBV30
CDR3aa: AWSKSGGTEAF

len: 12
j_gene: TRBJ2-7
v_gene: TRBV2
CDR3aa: ASIRSGGSYEQY

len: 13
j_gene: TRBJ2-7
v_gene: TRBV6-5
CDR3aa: ASSLQTSSSYEQY

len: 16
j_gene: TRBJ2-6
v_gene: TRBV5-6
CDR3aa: ASSSTGTGSSGANVLT

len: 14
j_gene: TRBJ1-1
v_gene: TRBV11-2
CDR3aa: ASSPAGTPLNTEAF

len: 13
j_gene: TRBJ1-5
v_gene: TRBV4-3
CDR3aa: ASSQAVLGDQPQH

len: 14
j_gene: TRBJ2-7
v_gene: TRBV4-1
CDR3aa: ASSIFPGLAVYEQY

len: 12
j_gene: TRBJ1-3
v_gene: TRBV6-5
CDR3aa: ASSLTAIGNTIY

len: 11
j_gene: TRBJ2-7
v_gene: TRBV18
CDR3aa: ASSLPPGYEQY

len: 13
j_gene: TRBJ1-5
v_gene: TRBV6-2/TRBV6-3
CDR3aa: ASSNRDRGRQPQH

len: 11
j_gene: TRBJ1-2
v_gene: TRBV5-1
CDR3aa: ASSRVVVPDYT

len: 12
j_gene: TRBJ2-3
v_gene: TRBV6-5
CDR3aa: ASRSDRATDTQY

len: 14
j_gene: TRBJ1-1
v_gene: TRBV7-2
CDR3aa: ASSFLPWAPNTEAF

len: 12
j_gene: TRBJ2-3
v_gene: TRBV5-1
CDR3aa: ASSLAPIGDTQY

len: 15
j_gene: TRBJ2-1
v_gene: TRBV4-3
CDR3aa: ASSPRPSGVSYNEQF

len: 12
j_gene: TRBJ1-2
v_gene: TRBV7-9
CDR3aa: ASSATGTNYGYT

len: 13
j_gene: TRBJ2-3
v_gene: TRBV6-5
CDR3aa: ASRPGTSGTDTQY

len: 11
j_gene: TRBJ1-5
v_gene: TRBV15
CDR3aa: ATSATTVQPQH

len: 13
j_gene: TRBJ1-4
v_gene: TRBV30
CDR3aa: AWTQIGGLDEKLF

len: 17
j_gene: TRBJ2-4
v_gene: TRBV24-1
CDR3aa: ATSDANPSGRLPKYIQY

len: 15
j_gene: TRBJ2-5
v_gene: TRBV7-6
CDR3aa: ASSLVANTGGQETQY

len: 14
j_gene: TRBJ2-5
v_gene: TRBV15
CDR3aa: ATSRDKGHSRETQY

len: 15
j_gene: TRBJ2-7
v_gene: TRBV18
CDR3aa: ASSPPGLAGGPYEQY

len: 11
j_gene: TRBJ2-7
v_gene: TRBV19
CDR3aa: ASSIALRREQY

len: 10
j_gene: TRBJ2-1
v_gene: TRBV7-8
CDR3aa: ASSLTGGEQF

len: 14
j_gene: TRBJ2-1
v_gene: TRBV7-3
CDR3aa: ASSFPGGADYNEQF

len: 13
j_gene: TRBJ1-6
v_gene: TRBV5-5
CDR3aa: ASSNGTGRNSPLH

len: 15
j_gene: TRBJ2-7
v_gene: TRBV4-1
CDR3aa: ASSQEVTPGFIGEQY

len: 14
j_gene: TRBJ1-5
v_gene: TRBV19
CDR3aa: ASSIGTGRSNQPQH

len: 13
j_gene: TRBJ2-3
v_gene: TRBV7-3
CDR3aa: ASSFRGGGTDTQY

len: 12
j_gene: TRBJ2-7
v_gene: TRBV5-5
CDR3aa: ASSFLVGRYEQY

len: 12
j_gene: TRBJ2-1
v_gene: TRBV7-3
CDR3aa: ASSRTRSYNEQF

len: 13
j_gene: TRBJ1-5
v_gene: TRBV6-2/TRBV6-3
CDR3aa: ASSYPLQAAQPQH

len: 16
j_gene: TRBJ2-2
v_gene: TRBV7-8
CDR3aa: ASSLPIRERINTGELF

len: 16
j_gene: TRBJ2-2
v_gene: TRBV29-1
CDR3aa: SVEDLKPGQVNTGELF